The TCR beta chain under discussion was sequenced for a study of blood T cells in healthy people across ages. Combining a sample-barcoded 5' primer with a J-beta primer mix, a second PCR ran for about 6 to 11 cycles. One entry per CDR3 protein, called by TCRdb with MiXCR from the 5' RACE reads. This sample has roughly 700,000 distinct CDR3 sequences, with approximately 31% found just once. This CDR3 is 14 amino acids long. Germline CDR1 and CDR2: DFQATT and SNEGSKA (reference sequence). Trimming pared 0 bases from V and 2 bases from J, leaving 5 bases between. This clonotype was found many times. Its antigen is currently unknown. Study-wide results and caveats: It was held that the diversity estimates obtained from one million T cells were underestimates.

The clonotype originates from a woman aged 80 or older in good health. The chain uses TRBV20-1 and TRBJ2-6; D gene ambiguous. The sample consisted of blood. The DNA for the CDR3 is TGCAGTGCTAGAGACCCCACTGGGGCCAACGTCCTGACTTTC. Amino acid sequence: CSARDPTGANVLTF.